This is a list of T cell receptor beta chains from one sample in a study of T cell changes during pregnancy in multiple sclerosis. Method: immunoSEQ multiplex PCR; TCRdb's copy keeps in-frame clones and lacks some. The table lists 80,000 to 130,000 clones, about 94% of them singletons. Material: peripheral blood, obtained before pregnancy. The receptors shown here come from a female donor with multiple sclerosis, enrolled in a pregnancy study. Each CDR3 is given with its conserved first and last residue. D genes are given only for firm matches. Size tells how often a clone was seen (once, few, many) or the class of an expanded clone, and some rows leave it out.

j_call	clone_size	d_call	v_call	cdr3_nt	cdr3_aa
TRBJ2-7	-	-	TRBV5-1	TGCGCCAGCAGCTTGGCAGCGGACAGCTACGAGCAGTACTTC	CASSLAADSYEQYF
TRBJ2-5	-	-	TRBV9	TGTGCCAGCAGCCCATGGGACTCCGAAGAGACCCAGTACTTC	CASSPWDSEETQYF
TRBJ1-2	-	-	TRBV28	TGTGCCAGCAGTTTATTTGCAGGGAGGGGCTACACCTTC	CASSLFAGRGYTF
TRBJ2-7	few	-	TRBV2	TGTGCCAGCAGTGACCCCAACAGGTACGAGCAGTACTTC	CASSDPNRYEQYF
TRBJ2-5	-	-	TRBV5-4	TGTGCCAGCAGCGTCGGAGCGTTCCAAGAGACCCAGTACTTC	CASSVGAFQETQYF
TRBJ2-7	-	TRBD1	TRBV4-3	TGCGCCAGCAGCCACCCAAATAACGACAGGGGGAGAACCTACGAGCAGTACTTC	CASSHPNNDRGRTYEQYF
TRBJ2-2	-	-	TRBV15	TGTGCCACCAGCAGAGACCTCGTTGCGGCTAACACCGGGGAGCTGTTTTTT	CATSRDLVAANTGELFF
TRBJ2-5	-	-	TRBV6-6	TGTGCCAGCAGTGCCAGACAAGAGACCCAGTACTTC	CASSARQETQYF
TRBJ2-1	-	-	TRBV2	TGTGCCACCCGGGACTACAATGAGCAGTTCTTC	CATRDYNEQFF
TRBJ1-4	-	-	TRBV19	TGTGCCAGTAGTATCGGGATGTCTGGCGAAAAACTGTTTTTT	CASSIGMSGEKLFF
TRBJ2-5	-	TRBD2	TRBV29-1	TGCAGCGCCGAACTAGCGGGAGGGGGGGAGACCCAGTACTTC	CSAELAGGGETQYF
TRBJ1-2	-	-	TRBV7-8	TGTGCCAGCAGCTTCCCCGGGGAGGGGACTAACTATGGCTACACCTTC	CASSFPGEGTNYGYTF
TRBJ1-1	-	-	TRBV27	TGTGCCAGCAGTTTACCAGGGTCTGAAGCTTTCTTT	CASSLPGSEAFF
TRBJ1-1	-	TRBD1	TRBV6-6	TGTGCCAGCAGTGGTACCGGGACAGTCCCCTTGGCTTTCTTT	CASSGTGTVPLAFF
TRBJ2-5	-	TRBD1	TRBV2	TGTGCCAGCAGTGGACAGGGATATGAGACCCAGTACTTC	CASSGQGYETQYF
TRBJ2-1	-	-	TRBV2	TGTGCCAGCAGTGAAGTGGGGATTGGCGGACCAGCGGCGAATGAGCAGTTCTTC	CASSEVGIGGPAANEQFF
TRBJ1-2	few	-	TRBV6-1	TGTGCAATAGGACGGGATTATGGATCCGGCTACACCTTC	CAIGRDYGSGYTF
TRBJ2-3	once	TRBD2	TRBV14	TGTGCCAGCAGCCATGGCTCCCCGGGACTAGCGTGGGATACGCAGTATTTT	CASSHGSPGLAWDTQYF
TRBJ2-1	-	TRBD2	TRBV6-1	TGTGCCAGCACGTGGACGGGAGGTAGGGATGAGCAGTTCTTC	CASTWTGGRDEQFF
TRBJ1-3	-	-	TRBV18	TGTGCCAGCTCACCCGCCGGACTCTCTGGAAACACCATATATTTT	CASSPAGLSGNTIYF
TRBJ2-5	-	TRBD1	TRBV19	TGTGCCAGTCCGACAGGGGGCTTTCGCCAAGAGACCCAGTACTTC	CASPTGGFRQETQYF
TRBJ2-5	-	TRBD2	TRBV5-6	TGTGCCAGCAGCCGGATGCTAGCGGGAGTTAAAGAGACCCAGTACTTC	CASSRMLAGVKETQYF
TRBJ2-7	-	TRBD2	TRBV27	TGTGCCAGCAGTTTTCGAGGACTAGCTAGCTCCTACGAGCAGTACTTC	CASSFRGLASSYEQYF
TRBJ2-7	-	TRBD1	TRBV7-8	TGTGCCAGCAGCTTATCCGGGACAGGGCTTTCCTACGAGCAGTACTTC	CASSLSGTGLSYEQYF
TRBJ1-1	-	-	TRBV2	TGTGCCAGCATAAAGGGCAGGGTGAGTGAAGCTTTCTTT	CASIKGRVSEAFF